Listed below are T cell receptor beta chains from one sample, sequenced in a study of T cells expressing NK-cell markers. From the 5' RACE reads, TCRdb lists one entry per CDR3 protein and no DNA. The sample holds a few hundred thousand distinct CDR3 sequences. The sample was blood T cells: a sorted CD56 or NKG2C T cell subset, CD4+ or CD8+ T cells, or bulk PBMC T cells (not recorded which). Every receptor here comes from a man aged 18 to 29 in good health. CDR3s include the opening cysteine and the closing phenylalanine or tryptophan. Fields, in order: V gene, J gene, CDR3 protein.

v_call: TRBV12-3/TRBV12-4
j_call: TRBJ2-2
cdr3_aa: CASSSPGAGELFF

v_call: TRBV24-1
j_call: TRBJ2-7
cdr3_aa: CATSDNREEQYF

v_call: TRBV24-1
j_call: TRBJ2-1
cdr3_aa: CATSDPEGSGRNEQFF

v_call: TRBV6-4
j_call: TRBJ1-1
cdr3_aa: CASSDSYRTEAFF

v_call: TRBV5-5
j_call: TRBJ1-4
cdr3_aa: CASSLSGQGMFF

v_call: TRBV5-6
j_call: TRBJ2-1
cdr3_aa: CASSVGGAGNEQFF

v_call: TRBV12-3/TRBV12-4
j_call: TRBJ2-5
cdr3_aa: CASSRPRREKTQYF

v_call: TRBV7-9
j_call: TRBJ1-5
cdr3_aa: CASTMDTNQPQHF

v_call: TRBV12-3/TRBV12-4
j_call: TRBJ2-7
cdr3_aa: CASRSSGMLYEQYF

v_call: TRBV5-1
j_call: TRBJ1-1
cdr3_aa: CASSSLGGENTEAFF

v_call: TRBV5-1
j_call: TRBJ2-2
cdr3_aa: CASSSGLAATGELFF

v_call: TRBV3-1
j_call: TRBJ2-1
cdr3_aa: CASSRSIRDRGPNEQFF

v_call: TRBV3-1
j_call: TRBJ2-1
cdr3_aa: CASSQVWTREQFF

v_call: TRBV12-3/TRBV12-4
j_call: TRBJ1-3
cdr3_aa: CASRTMGTARSGNTIYF

v_call: TRBV5-4
j_call: TRBJ2-1
cdr3_aa: CASSYQHGEGSREQFF

v_call: TRBV12-3/TRBV12-4
j_call: TRBJ2-3
cdr3_aa: CASSLYLGQSDTDTQYF

v_call: TRBV20-1
j_call: TRBJ2-5
cdr3_aa: CSAGRLAGPQETQYF

v_call: TRBV5-1
j_call: TRBJ2-4
cdr3_aa: CASSPSGIKNIQYF

v_call: TRBV12-3/TRBV12-4
j_call: TRBJ1-6
cdr3_aa: CASSLWGVSPLHF

v_call: TRBV30
j_call: TRBJ1-1
cdr3_aa: CAWSRIKDTEAFF

v_call: TRBV12-3/TRBV12-4
j_call: TRBJ2-4
cdr3_aa: CASGGGGAKNIQYF

v_call: TRBV24-1
j_call: TRBJ2-3
cdr3_aa: CATSDWALPDTQYF

v_call: TRBV5-5
j_call: TRBJ1-5
cdr3_aa: CASSLMRAEMGSNQPQHF

v_call: TRBV12-3/TRBV12-4
j_call: TRBJ2-1
cdr3_aa: CASSFTQREQFF

v_call: TRBV12-3/TRBV12-4
j_call: TRBJ2-2
cdr3_aa: CAGGSWGGELFF

v_call: TRBV2
j_call: TRBJ2-5
cdr3_aa: CASSVALLKTQYF

v_call: TRBV6-2/TRBV6-3
j_call: TRBJ2-2
cdr3_aa: CASSRMGGELFF

v_call: TRBV12-3/TRBV12-4
j_call: TRBJ2-5
cdr3_aa: CASGTSGKETQYF

v_call: TRBV7-2
j_call: TRBJ2-1
cdr3_aa: CASSFNSHEQFF

v_call: TRBV7-9
j_call: TRBJ2-3
cdr3_aa: CASAPRGLLNTDTQYF

v_call: TRBV7-2
j_call: TRBJ2-7
cdr3_aa: CASSALGLAERAYEQYF

v_call: TRBV5-6
j_call: TRBJ2-7
cdr3_aa: CASSLLSGEYEQYF

v_call: TRBV20-1
j_call: TRBJ2-3
cdr3_aa: CSASGGLAGLTDTQYF

v_call: TRBV2
j_call: TRBJ2-3
cdr3_aa: CASRLEADTQYF

v_call: TRBV25-1
j_call: TRBJ2-1
cdr3_aa: CASRTSGPNNEQFF

v_call: TRBV6-1
j_call: TRBJ1-3
cdr3_aa: CASSRITGATSGNTIYF

v_call: TRBV12-3/TRBV12-4
j_call: TRBJ1-2
cdr3_aa: CASSSYGGGFGYTF

v_call: TRBV6-1
j_call: TRBJ2-7
cdr3_aa: CASSVGTSGPSYEQYF

v_call: TRBV11-2
j_call: TRBJ1-4
cdr3_aa: CASSSQGSTNEKLFF

v_call: TRBV24-1
j_call: TRBJ2-5
cdr3_aa: CATSDFLTETQYF

v_call: TRBV12-3/TRBV12-4
j_call: TRBJ2-6
cdr3_aa: CASSLGQGSGANVLTF

v_call: TRBV5-1
j_call: TRBJ2-1
cdr3_aa: CASSLSPGGHNEQFF

v_call: TRBV9
j_call: TRBJ2-1
cdr3_aa: CASSGGGSLYNEQFF

v_call: TRBV29-1
j_call: TRBJ1-2
cdr3_aa: CSVGTLSGGGYTF